The table lists the clone carrying this T cell receptor beta chain with a few counts. The sample's time point: pre-sensitization, week 0. The treatment denotes: therapeutic diphenylcyclopropenone sensitization with weekly scalp DPC. Unfractionated whole blood served as the source for total RNA extraction. This sample stems from a study of human T cells and chemical hapten exposure. Trimming removed 4 bases at V and 5 bases at J, with 9 bases between. This CDR3 has 12 amino acids. Per germline, CDR1 SGHRS and CDR2 YFSETQ. Unique molecular identifiers were linked by the library to individual cDNA molecules. TCRdb re-analysed the RACE reads in MiXCR, keeping a single row per CDR3 protein. The sample carries about 250,000 distinct CDR3 sequences, approximately 8% recorded once.

The source was whole blood, collected in connection with sensitization to the hapten diphenylcyclopropenone (DPC). The chain links TRBV5-1 to TRBJ1-1; D is uncertain. The receptor's source is a man between 18 and 35 years old with alopecia areata. Some clones in this sample may be carry-over from other donors' samples. CDR3: CASSQDWTEAFF. CDR3 DNA sequence: TGCGCCAGCAGCCAGGACTGGACTGAAGCTTTCTTT. The full variable domain, its missing parts supplied by reference TRBV5-1 and TRBJ1-1, is KAGVTQTPRYLIKTRGQQVTLSCSPISGHRSVSWYQQTPGQGLQFLFEYFSETQRNKGNFPGRFSGRQFSNSRSEMNVSTLELGDSALYLCASSQDWTEAFFGQGTRLTVV.